This TCR beta chain was captured by sequencing in a study of T cell clones after liver transplantation. Study-wide background: Subjects received no induction therapy and standard immunosuppression until randomization at 12-24 months post-transplant. Study results and limitations: These preliminary findings come from unstandardized post-transplant sampling times.

Trimming took 2 bases from V and 5 from J, leaving 4 bases between them. The CDR3 extends over 11 amino acids. In germline, CDR1 is SGHNT, CDR2 YYREEE (reference sequence). As concerns this clone: The antigen is unknown.

Data came from immunoSEQ multiplex PCR; TCRdb stores just in-frame clones and leaves some out. This table holds tens of thousands of clones, about 71% found once. The material sequenced was CD4+ T cells from blood, taken at the approximately 16-month timepoint. The chain carries TRBV5-4 and TRBJ1-1; D not certain. The origin of this receptor is a human patient who received a liver transplant. Some T cells may be transferred from the graft donor. CDR3 amino acids: CASSLGTEAFF. Written as DNA, the CDR3 is TGTGCCAGCAGCTTAGGGACTGAAGCTTTCTTT.